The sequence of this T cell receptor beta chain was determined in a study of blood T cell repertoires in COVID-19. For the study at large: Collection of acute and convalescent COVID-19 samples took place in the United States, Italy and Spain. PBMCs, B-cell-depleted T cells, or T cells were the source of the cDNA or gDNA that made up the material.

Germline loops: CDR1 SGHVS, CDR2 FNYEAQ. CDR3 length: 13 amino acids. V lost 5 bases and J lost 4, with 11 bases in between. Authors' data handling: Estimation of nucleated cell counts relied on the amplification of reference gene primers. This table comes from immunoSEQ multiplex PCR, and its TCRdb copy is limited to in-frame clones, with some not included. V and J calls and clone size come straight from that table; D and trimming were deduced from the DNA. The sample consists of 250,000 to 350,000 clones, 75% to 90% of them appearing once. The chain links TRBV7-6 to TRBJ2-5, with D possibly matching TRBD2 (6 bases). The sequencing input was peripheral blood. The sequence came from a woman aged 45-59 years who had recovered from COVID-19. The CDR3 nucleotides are TGTGCCAGCAGCCGGGGACTTTCAGAGACCCAGTACTTC. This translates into CASSRGLSETQYF.